The 29 T cell receptor beta chains listed next were all sequenced from one sample in a study of blood T cell repertoires in COVID-19. The data were produced by immunoSEQ multiplex PCR, yet TCRdb's version contains in-frame clones alone and is incomplete. The table records about 270,000 clones, more than 80% of them present only once. The source material was PBMCs or T cells enriched from blood (not recorded which). The receptors come from a woman younger than 30 who had recovered from COVID-19.

The J gene is TRBJ2-2, the V gene TRBV5-1, with TRBD2 identical over 8 bases. The CDR3 is 15 residues long. Trimming at V came to 4 bases and at J to 1 base, leaving 3 bases not matched to a gene. From germline, CDR1 is SGHRS and CDR2 YFSETQ. CDR3 residues: CASSNGRVNTGELFF. The CDR3 nucleotides are TGCGCCAGCAGCAACGGGAGGGTGAACACCGGGGAGCTGTTTTTT.

The chain links TRBV7-2 to TRBJ1-5; no definite D call. Trimming removed 5 bases at V and 5 bases at J, with 19 bases between. The CDR3 is 16 amino acids. Germline V CDR1 and CDR2: SGHTA, FQGNSA. CDR3 region: CASSPQIRELYQPQHF. The CDR3 DNA follows: TGTGCCAGCAGCCCACAAATCCGGGAGCTTTATCAGCCCCAGCATTTT.

There are a few counts of this clone. This chain joins TRBV28 and TRBJ1-1; 7 bases are a match to TRBD1. This CDR3 is 13 amino acids long. In germline, CDR1 is MDHEN, CDR2 SYDVKM. V lost 8 bases, J lost 0 bases, and 3 bases stayed unmatched. Here the CDR3 DNA reads TGTGCCAGCGAAAGGGGGCTGAACACTGAAGCTTTCTTT. This encodes CASERGLNTEAFF.

This chain links TRBV29-1 with TRBJ2-5; 8 bases match TRBD2. Germline assignment: CDR1 SQVTM and CDR2 ANQGSEA. The CDR3 is made up of 15 amino acids. V lost 2 bases and J lost 4; bases outside the gene matches: 9. In nucleotides, the CDR3 is TGCAGCGTTGAATTTGCGGGGGGAAGTGGAGAGACCCAGTACTTC. Encoded protein: CSVEFAGGSGETQYF.

The CDR3 DNA reads TGTGCCAGCAGCCTAACCCAACAGGGGCAGAATGAGCAGTTCTTC. It is translated as CASSLTQQGQNEQFF. This sequence joins TRBV28 and TRBJ2-1; 7 bases match TRBD1. Germline CDR1 MDHEN, CDR2 SYDVKM. J lost 7 bases, V lost 6 bases, and 12 bases had no gene match. CDR3 size: 15 residues.

The chain recombines TRBV4-1 with TRBJ2-7, with 7 nucleotides matching TRBD2. Germline lookup yields CDR1 MGHRA and CDR2 YSYEKL. Trimming took 3 bases from V and 0 from J; bases not matched to a gene: 8. The CDR3 extends over 16 amino acids. Written as DNA, the CDR3 is TGCGCCAGCAGCCACGGCGGGGGAGCCCCCTCCTACGAGCAGTACTTC. It specifies CASSHGGGAPSYEQYF.

The chain employs TRBV27 and TRBJ2-7, with a possible D match to TRBD2 (5 bases). This CDR3 has 14 residues. V was cut by 3 bases and J by 2 bases, with 11 bases left in between. Germline V CDR1 and CDR2: MNHEY, SMNVEV (reference sequence). The CDR3 loop is CASSFRGTAYEQYF. CDR3 coding DNA: TGTGCCAGCAGTTTTCGGGGTACGGCCTACGAGCAGTACTTC.

In this sample, this clone turned up a few times. The chain has TRBV7-9 and TRBJ2-3, with D possibly TRBD2 on 6 matching bases. Germline lookup yields CDR1 SEHNR and CDR2 FQNEAQ (reference sequence). The CDR3 consists of 15 residues. Trimming cost V 5 bases and J 2 bases, with 14 bases left between them. The CDR3 nucleotides are TGTGCCAGCAGCCATTCCCCGGGAGCCACAGATACGCAGTATTTT. It is translated as CASSHSPGATDTQYF.

V usage is TRBV7-8 and J usage is TRBJ1-1; D perhaps matches TRBD1 (5 bases). The V gene lost 3 bases and the J gene lost 9 bases, with 11 bases spanning the gap. The CDR3 extends over 12 amino acids. Germline V gives CDR1 SGHVS, CDR2 FQNEAQ. DNA of the CDR3: TGTGCCAGCAGCTTCAATGGGGCAAAAGCTTTCTTT. Protein sequence: CASSFNGAKAFF.

V usage is TRBV18 and J usage is TRBJ2-7; D may be TRBD1 (6 bases). CDR1 is KGHSH and CDR2 is LQKENI in the germline V gene. Between the trimmed V and J ends, which lost 0 bases and 1 base, there was a span of 7 bases. This CDR3 contains 14 residues. The CDR3 sequence is CASSPPRGSYEQYF. The DNA of the CDR3 is TGTGCCAGCTCACCACCCAGGGGATCCTACGAGCAGTACTTC.

The V gene is TRBV27, the J gene TRBJ1-1; D not resolved. Trimming shortened V by 5 bases and J by 1 base, and 11 bases separated the two germline ends. The CDR3 consists of 14 residues. Germline lookup yields CDR1 MNHEY and CDR2 SMNVEV (reference sequence). CDR3 in amino acids: CASSIGGPNTEAFF. In DNA form, the CDR3 reads TGTGCCAGCAGTATCGGTGGGCCGAACACTGAAGCTTTCTTT.

This clone occurred once. The chain has TRBV19 and TRBJ2-7; D possibly corresponds to TRBD1 (6 bases). V was pared by 3 bases and J by 2 bases, with 14 bases between. Germline V CDR1 and CDR2: LNHDA, SQIVND (reference sequence). The CDR3 spans 15 residues. The CDR3 is CASSMGATATYEQYF. The CDR3 DNA sequence: TGTGCCAGTAGTATGGGGGCAACTGCGACCTACGAGCAGTACTTC.

This chain joins TRBV28 and TRBJ1-4; D is uncertain. Trimming took off 7 bases at V and 0 bases at J, with 9 bases between the two ends. The CDR3 is 14 amino acids. Germline lookup yields CDR1 MDHEN and CDR2 SYDVKM. CDR3 nucleotide sequence: TGTGCCAGCAAAACACCCGCAACTAATGAAAAACTGTTTTTT. This codes for CASKTPATNEKLFF.

The genes are TRBV6-6 and TRBJ2-3; possible D gene TRBD1, 6 bases. The CDR3 consists of 15 residues. Deletions cut 6 bases from V and 5 bases from J, with 18 bases between. Germline V gene data show CDR1 as MNHNY and CDR2 as SVGAGI (reference sequence). In nucleotides, the CDR3 is TGTGCCAGCAGCCCGAACAGGGTGTCCAAAGATACGCAGTATTTT. Its protein product is CASSPNRVSKDTQYF.

Concerning this clone: A read error may produce the germline difference seen at one junction end. The chain has TRBV19 and TRBJ1-2; D is undetermined. This CDR3 has 14 amino acids. CDR1 LNHDA and CDR2 SQIVND come from the germline V gene (reference sequence). This chain's CDR3 is CASRIGTVLYGYTF. DNA for the CDR3: TGTGCCAGTAGGATAGGTACGGTCCTCTATGGCTACACCTTC.

The J gene is TRBJ2-7, the V gene TRBV19; 8 nucleotides match TRBD2. This CDR3 comprises 15 residues. The germline V gene encodes CDR1 LNHDA and CDR2 SQIVND (reference sequence). J was trimmed by 2 bases and V by 3 bases; bases with no gene match: 6. The CDR3 coding sequence is TGTGCCAGTAGTATGAAACGGGGGGGTACCTACGAGCAGTACTTC. Translated: CASSMKRGGTYEQYF.

This rearrangement joins TRBV5-6 to TRBJ2-3, with D hard to call. This CDR3 has 13 residues. Germline V gives CDR1 SGHDT, CDR2 YYEEEE. The ends were cut back, 0 bases at V and 6 bases at J, with 8 bases in the middle. The CDR3 loop reads CASSLGGWDTQYF. CDR3 sequence (DNA): TGTGCCAGCAGCTTGGGCGGATGGGATACGCAGTATTTT.

The chain has TRBV6-2 or TRBV6-3 and TRBJ2-7, with a weak D call TRBD1 (5 bases). V was cut by 4 bases and J by 1 base, with 17 bases left in between. This CDR3 is 16 amino acids long. Germline CDR1 reads MNHEY; CDR2 reads SVGEGT. CDR3 sequence: CASSFRKGSASYEQYF. DNA of the CDR3: TGTGCCAGCAGTTTCAGAAAGGGGTCGGCGTCCTACGAGCAGTACTTC.

This sequence joins TRBV2 and TRBJ2-3; D is ambiguous. V lost 10 bases and J 8 bases, leaving 13 bases between the germline ends. Germline CDR1 SNHLY, CDR2 FYNNEI. CDR3 length equals 11 residues. Here the CDR3 reads CATRARGTQYF. The CDR3 DNA sequence: TGTGCCACCCGAGCTCGTGGTACGCAGTATTTT.

The chain has TRBV5-1 and TRBJ1-2; no definite D call. The V gene's germline CDR1 is SGHRS and CDR2 YFSETQ. This CDR3 is 15 amino acids long. V was cut by 1 base and J by 0 bases, with 10 bases left in between. The chain's CDR3 is CASSLSGSANYGYTF. Written as DNA, the CDR3 is TGCGCCAGCAGCTTGTCGGGTTCAGCTAACTATGGCTACACCTTC.

The V call is TRBV15, the J call TRBJ2-2; the match to TRBD1 covers 8 bases. Trimming cost V 1 base and J 6 bases; bases outside gene matches: 7. The CDR3 runs 16 residues. The germline CDR1 and CDR2 sequences are LNHNV and YYDKDF (reference sequence). The CDR3 sequence is CATSRAGGGLAGELFF. The CDR3 bases are TGTGCCACCAGCAGAGCAGGGGGCGGGTTGGCCGGGGAGCTGTTTTTT.

This chain connects TRBV5-4 to TRBJ1-6, with D hard to call. The V gene lost 2 bases and the J gene lost 18 bases, with 12 bases spanning the gap. This CDR3 contains 11 residues. CDR1 and CDR2 from the germline V gene are SGHNT and YYREEE (reference sequence). CDR3 sequence reads: CASSFGGITHF. In DNA form, the CDR3 reads TGTGCCAGCAGCTTTGGCGGGATCACCCACTTT.

This clone showed up just once. At one end, the junction sequence differs from germline, possibly due to a read error. The chain has TRBV6-5 and TRBJ1-2; no clear D gene. The CDR3 is made up of 12 amino acids. Germline V lookup: CDR1 MNHEY, CDR2 SVGAGI. The CDR3 sequence: CASSRGEAHLHF. CDR3 sequence (DNA): TGTGCCAGCAGTCGCGGGGAGGCGCACCTTCACTTC.

The rearrangement joins TRBV2 to TRBJ2-3; 7 nucleotides agree with TRBD2. From germline, CDR1 is SNHLY and CDR2 FYNNEI. Losses at the gene ends were 3 bases for V and 1 base for J; bases not matched to a gene: 7. The CDR3 is 16 residues long. The chain's CDR3 is CASSEASGKRTDTQYF. Written as DNA, the CDR3 is TGTGCCAGCAGTGAGGCTAGCGGCAAGCGCACAGATACGCAGTATTTT. Full variable domain (outside the CDR3, taken from reference TRBV2 and TRBJ2-3): EPEVTQTPSHQVTQMGQEVILRCVPISNHLYFYWYRQILGQKVEFLVSFYNNEISEKSEIFDDQFSVERPDGSNFTLKIRSTKLEDSAMYFCASSEASGKRTDTQYFGPGTRLTVL.

V usage is TRBV19 and J usage is TRBJ2-4, with 7 bases matching TRBD1. V gave up 3 bases and J gave up 6 bases; unmatched junction bases: 11. The CDR3 length is 16 residues. Germline lookup yields CDR1 LNHDA and CDR2 SQIVND (reference sequence). CDR3 in amino acids: CASSIGPRDRSNIQYF. The DNA for the CDR3 is TGTGCCAGTAGTATCGGCCCCCGGGACAGATCAAACATTCAGTACTTC.

The chain is built from TRBV28 and TRBJ1-2, with D uncertain. The CDR3 totals 17 residues. The germline gives CDR1 MDHEN, CDR2 SYDVKM. Deletions cut 2 bases from V and 2 bases from J, with 18 bases between. In nucleotides, the CDR3 is TGTGCCAGCAGTTTACGCGGCCACCCAATCCCGAACTATGGCTACACCTTC. The encoded protein is CASSLRGHPIPNYGYTF.

The genes are TRBV7-2 and TRBJ2-3, with 9 bases lining up with TRBD1. Germline CDR1 is SGHTA and CDR2 is FQGNSA. The CDR3 has 16 amino acids. Germline trimming cut 5 bases from V and 4 bases from J; bases unmatched to any gene: 10. CDR3 bases: TGTGCCAGCAGCCGGGGACAGGGAACAGGGGCAGATACGCAGTATTTT. The encoded protein is CASSRGQGTGADTQYF.

The chain links TRBV21-1 to TRBJ2-7; the D segment call TRBD1 is taken from the table without a DNA check. TRBV21-1 is classified as a pseudogene. CDR3 size: 15 residues. CDR3 amino acids: CASSKVAGENYEQYF. In DNA form, the CDR3 reads TGTGCCAGCAGCAAAGTGGCAGGGGAAAACTACGAGCAGTACTTC.

V gene TRBV28 combines with J gene TRBJ1-4; D is possibly TRBD1 (6 bases). V shed 7 bases and J shed 3 bases, with 21 bases lying between them. This CDR3 is built from 17 residues. Per the germline V gene, CDR1 is MDHEN and CDR2 is SYDVKM. The CDR3 bases are TGTGCCAGCACCGACGGCAGGGGACCGAGCTCTAATGAAAAACTGTTTTTT. This sequence encodes CASTDGRGPSSNEKLFF.